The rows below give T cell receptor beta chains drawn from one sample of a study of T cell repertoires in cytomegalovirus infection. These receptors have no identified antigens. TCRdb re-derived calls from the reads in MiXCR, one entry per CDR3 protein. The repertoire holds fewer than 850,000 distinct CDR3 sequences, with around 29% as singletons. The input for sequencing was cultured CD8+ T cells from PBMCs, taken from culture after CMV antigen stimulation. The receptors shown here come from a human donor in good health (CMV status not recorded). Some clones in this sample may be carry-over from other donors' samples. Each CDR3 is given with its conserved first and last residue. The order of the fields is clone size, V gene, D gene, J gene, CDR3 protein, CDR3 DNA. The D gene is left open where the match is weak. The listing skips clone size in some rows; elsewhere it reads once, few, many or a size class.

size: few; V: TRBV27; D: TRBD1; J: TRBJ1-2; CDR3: CASSPTPRQGGTYGYTF; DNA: TGTGCCAGCAGTCCCACCCCCAGACAGGGAGGGACCTATGGCTACACCTTC
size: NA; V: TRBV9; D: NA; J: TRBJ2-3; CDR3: CASSAITDTQYF; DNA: TGTGCCAGCAGCGCAATCACAGATACGCAGTATTTT
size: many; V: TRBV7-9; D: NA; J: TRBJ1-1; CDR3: CASSLGGRGEAFF; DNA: TGTGCCAGCAGCTTAGGAGGGCGGGGTGAAGCTTTCTTT
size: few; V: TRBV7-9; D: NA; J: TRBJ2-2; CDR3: CASTMGGSIGELFF; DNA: TGTGCCAGCACCATGGGGGGATCTATCGGGGAGCTGTTTTTT
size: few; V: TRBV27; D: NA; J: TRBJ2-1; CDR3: CASSLARPVGNEQFF; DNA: TGTGCCAGCAGTTTAGCTCGACCAGTAGGGAATGAGCAGTTCTTC
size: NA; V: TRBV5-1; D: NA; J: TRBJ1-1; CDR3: CASSLGREQAFF; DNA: TGCGCCAGCAGCTTGGGCCGGGAGCAAGCTTTCTTT
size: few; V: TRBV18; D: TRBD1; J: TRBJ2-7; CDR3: CATFAGQGTYEQYF; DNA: TGTGCCACCTTCGCGGGACAGGGGACCTACGAGCAGTACTTC
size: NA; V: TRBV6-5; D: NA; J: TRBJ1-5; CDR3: CASSYEANQPQHF; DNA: TGTGCCAGCAGTTACGAGGCCAATCAGCCCCAGCATTTT
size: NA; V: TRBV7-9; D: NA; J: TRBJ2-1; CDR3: CASSIQVGEQFF; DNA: TGTGCCAGCAGCATCCAGGTCGGGGAGCAGTTCTTC
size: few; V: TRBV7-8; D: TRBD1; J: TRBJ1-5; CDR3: CASSLRTGADNQPQHF; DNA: TGTGCCAGCAGCTTACGGACAGGGGCCGACAATCAGCCCCAGCATTTT
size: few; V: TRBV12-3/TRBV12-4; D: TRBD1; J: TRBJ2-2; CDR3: CASSFIPGQGNTGELFF; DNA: TGTGCCAGCAGTTTTATCCCGGGACAGGGGAACACCGGGGAGCTGTTTTTT
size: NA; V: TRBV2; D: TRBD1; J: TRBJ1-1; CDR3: CASTWTGDTEAFF; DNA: TGTGCCAGCACCTGGACAGGGGACACTGAAGCTTTCTTT
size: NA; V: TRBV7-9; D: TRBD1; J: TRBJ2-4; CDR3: CASRPLPGQGNIQYF; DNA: TGTGCCAGCAGGCCACTTCCGGGACAGGGGAACATTCAGTACTTC
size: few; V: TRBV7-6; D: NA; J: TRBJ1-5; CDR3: CASSSLTGQPQHF; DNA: TGTGCCAGCAGCTCATTAACAGGTCAGCCCCAGCATTTT
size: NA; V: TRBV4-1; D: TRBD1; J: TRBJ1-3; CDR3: CASSQAPTPDRDRSGNTIYF; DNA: TGCGCCAGCAGCCAAGCACCAACCCCGGACAGGGATCGCTCTGGAAACACCATATATTTT
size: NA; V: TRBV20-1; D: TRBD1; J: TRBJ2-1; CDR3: CSARLDRGYNEQFF; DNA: TGCAGTGCTAGATTGGACAGGGGATACAATGAGCAGTTCTTC
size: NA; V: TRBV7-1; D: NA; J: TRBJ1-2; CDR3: CVSSPPEGLNYGYTF; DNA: TGTGTCAGCAGCCCACCAGAAGGGCTAAACTATGGCTACACCTTC
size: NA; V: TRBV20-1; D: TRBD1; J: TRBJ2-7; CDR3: CSAFIQGDSPHEQYF; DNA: TGCAGTGCTTTCATACAGGGGGATTCCCCCCACGAGCAGTACTTC
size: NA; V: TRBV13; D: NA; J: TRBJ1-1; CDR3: CASSFYRMNTEAFF; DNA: TGTGCCAGCAGCTTCTACAGGATGAACACTGAAGCTTTCTTT
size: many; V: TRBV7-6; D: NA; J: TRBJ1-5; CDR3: CASSLAEDPGQVYQPQHF; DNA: TGTGCCAGCAGCTTAGCTGAGGACCCCGGGCAGGTCTATCAGCCCCAGCATTTT
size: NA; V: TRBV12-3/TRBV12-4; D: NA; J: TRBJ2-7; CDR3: CANTPGLTYEQYF; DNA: TGTGCCAACACACCGGGACTGACGTACGAGCAGTACTTC
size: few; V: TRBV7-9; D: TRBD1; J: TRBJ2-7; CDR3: CASSPKGQGHNEQYF; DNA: TGTGCCAGCAGCCCAAAGGGACAGGGACACAACGAGCAGTACTTC